This T cell receptor beta chain stems from a study of shared clonotypes between healthy human individuals. All of the donors resided in Nashville, Tennessee, and each was a Caucasian adult. V lost 2 bases and J lost 2; bases outside the gene matches: 4. Per the germline V gene, CDR1 is SGHDT and CDR2 is YYEEEE. This CDR3 is built from 15 residues. General study findings and limits: Few donors limited the genetic and exposure-history diversity represented. The study sampled only blood, and tissue repertoires likely differ. When compared with the clonotypes that were shared by all four sorted-subset donors, the non-shared clonotypes turned out to have lower generation probabilities.

With regard to this clone: Antigen: not known.

Generated by immunoSEQ multiplex PCR, the TCRdb table keeps only in-frame clones and is missing some. The profile covers about 1.5 million clones, with under 99% appearing a single time and approximately 0.45% taken by the ten largest. Sequences were obtained from naive CD4+ T cells sorted from blood. The subset is: CD45RA+ positively selected. This rearrangement joins TRBV5-6 to TRBJ2-3; TRBD2 aligns across 8 bases. This sequence was found in a man aged 30 to 45 in good health. The CDR3, as DNA: TGTGCCAGCAGCTTCACTAGCGGCATCACAGATACGCAGTATTTT. Its translation is CASSFTSGITDTQYF.